Described below is a single TCR beta chain sequence and its context. V gave up 0 bases and J gave up 0 bases, with 13 bases separating them. CDR1 and CDR2 (germline): SGHRS, YFSETQ. The CDR3 contains 18 residues. The sample comes from a study of blood T cell repertoires in COVID-19. Study in general: Samples came from the United States, Italy and Spain, spanning acute and convalescent COVID-19.

Methods used by the authors: Reference gene primer amplification in the assay estimated nucleated cell counts. Sequenced by immunoSEQ multiplex PCR; TCRdb stores in-frame clones only, minus some. Clonal size and the V and J genes are those of that table, whereas D and trimming came from the DNA. The top ten clones hold 4% to 5% of a sample with 150,000 to 200,000 clones, around nine tenths of them seen once. The clonotype originates from a human donor in a cohort sampled during active COVID-19. Sequences were obtained from peripheral blood. This chain joins TRBV5-1 and TRBJ2-6; the D gene is possibly TRBD2 (5 bases). CDR3 residues: CASSLGGILISGANVLTF. Written as DNA, the CDR3 is TGCGCCAGCAGCTTGGGAGGGATTTTGATCTCTGGGGCCAACGTCCTGACTTTC.